The 8 T cell receptor beta chains below were found in one sample sequenced in a study of cytomegalovirus exposure and HLA in healthy donors. In the PCR, 60 Vbeta and 13 Jbeta primers were used. Profiling relied on immunoSEQ multiplex PCR, and the TCRdb table lists in-frame clones only, not all of them. The sample comprises about 220,000 clones, just over 75% of which are singletons, and over 0.55% rests with the top ten. The sequencing sample was made of PBMCs. The receptors come from a young man in good health and CMV-seronegative.

A single count supports this clone. The chain couples TRBV5-1 to TRBJ1-4; D unclear. Germline V CDR1 and CDR2: SGHRS, YFSETQ. The CDR3 has 16 amino acids. V was pared by 2 bases and J by 4 bases, with 15 bases between. The CDR3 coding sequence is TGCGCCAGCAGCTTAGATTATGTCGGTCTTAATGAAAAACTGTTTTTT. Amino acids: CASSLDYVGLNEKLFF.

This clone was detected only once. The V call is TRBV7-8, the J call TRBJ2-2; D perhaps matches TRBD2 (5 bases). Trimming stripped 2 bases from V and 7 bases from J, with 14 bases between. The CDR3 is made up of 15 amino acids. In germline, CDR1 is SGHVS, CDR2 FQNEAQ. The CDR3 DNA sequence: TGTGCCAGCAGCTTAATATCCCCGGGGATCGGGGAGCTGTTTTTT. Protein: CASSLISPGIGELFF.

The chain couples TRBV21-1 to TRBJ2-3; TRBD2, as called in the table, went unchecked against the DNA. TRBV21-1 is flagged as a pseudogene. The CDR3 spans 16 residues. The CDR3 nucleotides are TGTGCCAGCAGCAAAGAGGAGCGGGAGGGTGAAGATACGCAGTATTTT. Translation gives CASSKEEREGEDTQYF.

The gene calls are TRBV4-2 and TRBJ2-7, with 7 bases matching TRBD1. From germline, CDR1 is LGHNA and CDR2 YNFKEQ. This CDR3 has 15 amino acids. After removal of 1 base from V and 0 bases from J, the junction contained 3 bases not matched to a gene. CDR3: CASSQGDRDSYEQYF. The CDR3 DNA is TGTGCCAGCAGCCAAGGGGACAGAGACTCCTACGAGCAGTACTTC.

The CDR3 sequence: CASSLSHEQFF. Here the CDR3 DNA reads TGCGCCAGCAGCTTGTCTCATGAGCAGTTCTTC. The chain couples TRBV5-1 to TRBJ2-1; D gene unclear. The V gene lost 1 base and the J gene lost 8 bases, with 4 bases spanning the gap. This CDR3 contains 11 residues. Per the germline V gene, CDR1 is SGHRS and CDR2 is YFSETQ.

In this sample, this clone turned up a few times. The chain has TRBV7-9 and TRBJ2-2; D remains ambiguous. The germline V gene encodes CDR1 SEHNR and CDR2 FQNEAQ (reference sequence). Between the trimmed V and J ends, which lost 2 bases and 5 bases, there was a span of 9 bases. This CDR3 spans 14 amino acids. This CDR3 is CASSLQAPTGELFF. CDR3 coding DNA: TGTGCCAGCAGCTTACAGGCCCCGACCGGGGAGCTGTTTTTT.

The chain couples TRBV7-2 to TRBJ1-2; a weak D match, TRBD1 (5 bases). The ends were cut back, 1 base at V and 2 bases at J, with 17 bases in the middle. Germline CDR1 and CDR2: SGHTA and FQGNSA. The CDR3 length is 17 residues. CDR3 DNA sequence: TGTGCCAGCAGCTTAGTAGGTAGGGGCCAGCACAACTATGGCTACACCTTC. It translates to CASSLVGRGQHNYGYTF.

The chain recombines TRBV4-1 with TRBJ1-1; TRBD1 might be the D (5 bases). Trimming stripped 4 bases from V and 5 bases from J, with 20 bases between. Germline V gives CDR1 MGHRA, CDR2 YSYEKL. The CDR3 totals 16 residues. The CDR3 DNA reads TGCGCCAGCAGCCCGCTAACCGGCAGGGAGGGGACTGAAGCTTTCTTT. The encoded protein is CASSPLTGREGTEAFF.